One and the same sample provided the 31 T cell receptor beta chains below, sequenced in a study of somatic mutations in cytotoxic T cells in rheumatoid arthritis. Only in-frame clones appear in the TCRdb table, and some are missing; sequencing was by immunoSEQ multiplex PCR. The sample lists tens of thousands of clones; approximately 84% were seen once. Sample: CD8+ T cells sorted from blood. All receptors come from a middle-aged man in good health.

Here the CDR3 reads CASSVSRPYEQYF. CDR3 nucleotide sequence: TGCGCCAGCAGTGTCTCACGACCCTACGAGCAGTACTTC. The rearrangement links TRBV10-2 to TRBJ2-7; the D is unclear. CDR1 WSHSY and CDR2 SAAADI come from the germline V gene. The V end was cut by 4 bases, the J end by 2 bases, with 9 bases between. The CDR3 runs to 13 residues.

J is TRBJ2-1 and V is TRBV12-1. TRBV12-1 is a pseudogene. The CDR3 contains 16 residues. CDR3 loop: CASSLLDRPLNNEQFF. CDR3 sequence (DNA): TGTGCCAGCAGCCTCCTGGACCGCCCTTTAAACAATGAGCAGTTCTTC.

Only a few counts were recorded for this clone. The genes are TRBV30 and TRBJ1-5, with TRBD1 identical over 12 bases. J gave up 2 bases and V 8 bases, and 16 bases lay outside the gene matches. CDR1 and CDR2 from the germline V gene are GTSNPN and SVGIG (reference sequence). This CDR3 is built from 18 residues. This CDR3 reads CADSAVGDRGRGNQPQHF. Written as DNA, the CDR3 is TGTGCCGACTCGGCCGTTGGGGACAGGGGGCGCGGCAATCAGCCCCAGCATTTT.

The J gene is TRBJ2-5, the V gene TRBV6-6; 9 nucleotides align to TRBD2. Germline V gene sequence: CDR1 MNHNY, CDR2 SVGAGI (reference sequence). Germline trimming cut 2 bases from V and 5 bases from J; bases unmatched to any gene: 9. The CDR3 is 16 amino acids. The CDR3 sequence is CASSYPQREAGETQYF. The DNA of the CDR3 is TGTGCCAGCAGTTACCCCCAGCGGGAGGCGGGGGAGACCCAGTACTTC.

The chain has TRBV7-9 and TRBJ2-7; D gene uncertain. Trimming left V 7 bases short and J 0 bases short, with 13 bases between. The CDR3 has 14 amino acids. Germline V gives CDR1 SEHNR, CDR2 FQNEAQ (reference sequence). The CDR3 sequence is CASTPLGSSYEQYF. For the CDR3, the DNA is TGTGCCAGCACCCCGCTGGGAAGCTCCTACGAGCAGTACTTC.

The gene calls are TRBV27 and TRBJ2-2, with D possibly being TRBD1 or TRBD2 (5 bases each). The ends were cut back, 2 bases at V and 7 bases at J, with 8 bases in the middle. Per the germline V gene, CDR1 is MNHEY and CDR2 is SMNVEV (reference sequence). This CDR3 region has 13 residues. CDR3 residues: CASSLGGIGELFF. The CDR3 DNA sequence: TGTGCCAGCAGTTTAGGGGGAATCGGGGAGCTGTTTTTT.

The chain recombines TRBV7-2 with TRBJ1-5, with D possibly being TRBD1 (5 bases). CDR1 SGHTA and CDR2 FQGNSA come from the germline V gene. The CDR3 extends over 15 amino acids. Trimming took 2 bases from V and 7 from J, leaving 15 bases between them. In DNA, the CDR3 is TGTGCCAGCAGCTTAATGCAGGGACGGGACCAGCCCCAGCATTTT. This codes for CASSLMQGRDQPQHF.

This clone was seen only a few times. V is TRBV28 and J is TRBJ2-3, with D unclear. V lost 1 base, J lost 6 bases, and 5 bases lay in between. Germline V lookup: CDR1 MDHEN, CDR2 SYDVKM. This CDR3 has 12 residues. Here the CDR3 reads CASSLFSDTQYF. The CDR3, as DNA: TGTGCCAGCAGTTTATTTTCCGATACGCAGTATTTT.

The chain uses TRBV19 and TRBJ1-2, with D perhaps TRBD1 (6 bases). The CDR3 covers 13 residues. CDR1 and CDR2 from the germline V gene are LNHDA and SQIVND (reference sequence). Trimming took 7 bases from V and 6 from J, leaving 15 bases between them. CDR3 sequence reads: CASTPRDIDGYTF. Written as DNA, the CDR3 is TGTGCCAGTACCCCTCGGGACATCGATGGCTACACCTTC.

This clone was detected once. V usage is TRBV4-1 and J usage is TRBJ2-3; D not resolved. Trimming took off 0 bases at V and 6 bases at J, with 7 bases between the two ends. The CDR3 runs to 13 residues. Germline-derived CDR1 and CDR2 are MGHRA and YSYEKL. DNA of the CDR3: TGCGCCAGCAGCCAAGAGGGGATGGATACGCAGTATTTT. It is translated as CASSQEGMDTQYF.

The chain combines TRBV7-8 with TRBJ2-1; 9 nucleotides line up with TRBD2. Unmatched junction bases numbered 4, after V lost 7 bases and J lost 3 bases. The CDR3 runs 14 residues. Germline lookup yields CDR1 SGHVS and CDR2 FQNEAQ. CDR3: CASKAGGNYNEQFF. The CDR3 DNA reads as TGTGCCAGCAAGGCGGGAGGGAACTACAATGAGCAGTTCTTC. Full variable domain (outside the CDR3, taken from reference TRBV7-8 and TRBJ2-1): GAGVSQSPRYKVAKRGQDVALRCDPISGHVSLFWYQQALGQGPEFLTYFQNEAQLDKSGLPSDRFFAERPEGSVSTLKIQRTQQEDSAVYLCASKAGGNYNEQFFGPGTRLTVL.

V is TRBV27 and J is TRBJ2-7, with unresolved D. The length of the CDR3 is 12 residues. Trimming took off 3 bases at V and 5 bases at J, with 8 bases between the two ends. Germline-derived CDR1 and CDR2 are MNHEY and SMNVEV (reference sequence). As DNA, the CDR3 is TGTGCCAGCAGTTTTTGGGGAAACGAGCAGTACTTC. Amino acid sequence: CASSFWGNEQYF.

The CDR3 coding sequence is TGCGCCAGCAGCTTGGGGGGAGGGCCGGTCGACGAGCAGTACTTC. The encoded protein is CASSLGGGPVDEQYF. This chain connects TRBV5-1 to TRBJ2-7, with TRBD2 matching over 7 bases. Per the germline V gene, CDR1 is SGHRS and CDR2 is YFSETQ. Germline trimming cut 0 bases from V and 5 bases from J; bases unmatched to any gene: 8. This CDR3 has 15 amino acids.

This chain connects TRBV6-5 to TRBJ1-1; unclear D gene. The CDR3 runs 15 residues. Trimming removed 4 bases from V and 2 bases from J, with 14 bases in between. Looked up from germline, CDR1 is MNHEY and CDR2 is SVGAGI. The CDR3 bases are TGTGCCAGCAGTTTGAGTGGAGGGCCAAACACTGAAGCTTTCTTT. Its translation: CASSLSGGPNTEAFF.

The CDR3 here is CASSSTSGLSTDTQYF. CDR3 DNA: TGTGCCAGCAGCTCGACTAGCGGGCTTAGCACAGATACGCAGTATTTT. The rearrangement links TRBV7-9 to TRBJ2-3, with 10 bases identical to TRBD2. The trim removed 4 bases at V and 0 bases at J, leaving 4 bases unmatched. The CDR3 totals 16 residues. The germline V gene has CDR1 SEHNR and CDR2 FQNEAQ (reference sequence).

CDR3 protein: CASSARSGTTGELFF. The CDR3, as DNA: TGTGCCAGCAGCGCAAGATCCGGGACCACCGGGGAGCTGTTTTTT. The chain carries TRBV9 and TRBJ2-2; D tentatively fits TRBD1 or TRBD2 (5 bases each). This CDR3 has 15 amino acids. Germline assignment: CDR1 SGDLS and CDR2 YYNGEE. V was pared by 3 bases and J by 4 bases, with 13 bases between.

The chain combines TRBV7-9 with TRBJ2-1; no clear D. CDR3 size: 15 residues. Trimming left V 5 bases short and J 6 bases short, with 17 bases between. Germline V gene data show CDR1 as SEHNR and CDR2 as FQNEAQ (reference sequence). The CDR3 reads CASSRHLGPINEQFF. DNA for the CDR3: TGTGCCAGCAGCCGCCACCTCGGACCTATCAATGAGCAGTTCTTC.

The chain carries TRBV4-1 and TRBJ2-7; 7 nucleotides align to TRBD1. In germline, CDR1 is MGHRA, CDR2 YSYEKL. CDR3 length: 15 amino acids. The ends lost 0 bases at V and 2 bases at J; junction bases unmatched: 4. The CDR3, as DNA: TGCGCCAGCAGCCAAGAAAACAGGGGAGCCTACGAGCAGTACTTC. Translation gives CASSQENRGAYEQYF.

The V and J genes are TRBV5-1 and TRBJ2-1; TRBD2 agrees at 9 bases. In germline, CDR1 is SGHRS, CDR2 YFSETQ. CDR3 size: 18 residues. The V gene end was trimmed by 0 bases and the J gene end by 0 bases; junction bases not matched to a gene: 7. The CDR3 bases are TGCGCCAGCAGCTTGGAAGCGGGAGGAACCTTCTCCTACAATGAGCAGTTCTTC. Encoded protein: CASSLEAGGTFSYNEQFF.

The chain links TRBV10-2 to TRBJ2-1, with 10 bases matching TRBD2. The CDR3 length is 17 residues. Germline CDR1 is WSHSY and CDR2 is SAAADI. V lost 5 bases to trimming and J lost 4 bases; unmatched junction nucleotides: 11. CDR3 region: CASSINPSGGDYNEQFF. The DNA of the CDR3 is TGCGCCAGCAGTATAAATCCTAGCGGGGGAGATTACAATGAGCAGTTCTTC.

This chain connects TRBV10-2 to TRBJ2-2; D is perhaps TRBD1 or TRBD2 (5 bases each). The V gene's germline CDR1 is WSHSY and CDR2 SAAADI. This CDR3 has 12 amino acids. The germline V and J ends were trimmed by 1 base and 8 bases, with 5 bases remaining between them. CDR3 loop: CASSEWGGELFF. DNA of the CDR3: TGCGCCAGCAGTGAGTGGGGGGGGGAGCTGTTTTTT.

By sample fraction, this clone is medium-sized (0.01 to 0.1%). The gene calls are TRBV6-4 and TRBJ1-1, with TRBD1 identical over 9 bases. The junction had 12 bases not matched to a gene; V was cut back by 6 bases and J by 4 bases. The CDR3 consists of 16 residues. Per germline, CDR1 MRHNA and CDR2 SNTAGT. CDR3 sequence reads: CASSPAQGAKSTEAFF. In DNA form, the CDR3 reads TGTGCCAGCAGCCCGGCACAGGGGGCTAAAAGCACTGAAGCTTTCTTT.

The chain carries TRBV9 and TRBJ2-7; tentative D call: TRBD1 (5 bases). The CDR3 has 15 amino acids. V was trimmed by 3 bases and J by 0 bases, leaving 13 bases between them. CDR1 and CDR2 (germline): SGDLS, YYNGEE. CDR3 residues: CASSGGSGPSYEQYF. The DNA for the CDR3 is TGTGCCAGCAGCGGGGGCTCAGGGCCCTCCTACGAGCAGTACTTC.

CDR3 residues: CASSLWGGTDYGYTF. Here the CDR3 DNA reads TGTGCCAGCAGTTTATGGGGGGGGACAGATTATGGCTACACCTTC. The chain combines TRBV27 with TRBJ1-2, with 7 nucleotides matching TRBD1. Germline V CDR1 and CDR2: MNHEY, SMNVEV (reference sequence). The CDR3 has 15 amino acids. Unmatched junction bases numbered 7, after V lost 1 base and J lost 5 bases.

The V and J genes are TRBV11-3 and TRBJ2-1; 15 nucleotides match TRBD2. The germline V gene has CDR1 SGHNT and CDR2 YENEEA. The length of the CDR3 is 16 residues. The trim removed 5 bases at V and 9 bases at J, leaving 8 bases unmatched. CDR3 DNA sequence: TGTGCCAGCAGCGAACCGGGACTAGCGGGAGGAAGTGAGCAGTTCTTC. Translated: CASSEPGLAGGSEQFF.

The chain is built from TRBV4-3 and TRBJ1-2; maybe TRBD1 (6 bases). Germline CDR1 and CDR2: LGHNA and YSLEER. V lost 4 bases to trimming and J lost 3 bases, with 12 bases between them. The CDR3 is 14 amino acids. In nucleotides, the CDR3 is TGCGCCAGCAGCCCCAGGACAGCATACTATGGCTACACCTTC. This gives the protein CASSPRTAYYGYTF.

The CDR3 protein is CASSRGAGEQYF. For the CDR3, the DNA is TGTGCCAGTAGTAGGGGAGCGGGAGAGCAGTACTTC. The chain has TRBV19 and TRBJ2-7; 7 nucleotides agree with TRBD2. CDR1 and CDR2 (germline): LNHDA, SQIVND (reference sequence). The J segment lost 7 bases and the V segment lost 4 bases, leaving 4 bases of the junction unmatched. There are 12 residues in the CDR3.

The chain recombines TRBV7-9 with TRBJ2-7, with 11 bases matching TRBD1. This CDR3 is built from 14 residues. V gave up 1 base and J gave up 6 bases; unmatched junction bases: 2. Germline V lookup: CDR1 SEHNR, CDR2 FQNEAQ (reference sequence). CDR3 loop: CASSLDGQGAEQYF. The CDR3, as DNA: TGTGCCAGCAGCTTAGATGGACAGGGGGCCGAGCAGTACTTC.

The chain is built from TRBV29-1 and TRBJ2-7; a weak D match, TRBD2 (7 bases). The germline CDR1 and CDR2 sequences are SQVTM and ANQGSEA. Deletions cut 6 bases from V and 2 bases from J, with 20 bases between. CDR3 length equals 15 residues. In nucleotides, the CDR3 is TGCAGCGTCGCCCTTCCGGGGGGCAGGCCCTACGAGCAGTACTTC. Amino acids: CSVALPGGRPYEQYF.

The V call is TRBV29-1, the J call TRBJ2-3; 15 bases match TRBD2. The CDR3 is 17 residues long. Per germline, CDR1 SQVTM and CDR2 ANQGSEA. V dropped 3 bases and J dropped 5; count of bases not matched to a gene: 9. Here the CDR3 DNA reads TGCAGCGTTGAGACCGGACTAGCGGGAGGGCCGGGAGATACGCAGTATTTT. Protein: CSVETGLAGGPGDTQYF.

This clone was recorded only once. The rearrangement uses TRBV5-1 and TRBJ2-3; 7 bases agree with TRBD2. V was pared by 0 bases and J by 2 bases, with 0 bases of the junction left unmatched. This CDR3 region has 14 residues. The V gene's germline CDR1 is SGHRS and CDR2 YFSETQ. CDR3 DNA sequence: TGCGCCAGCAGCTTGGGACTAGCCACAGATACGCAGTATTTT. It specifies CASSLGLATDTQYF.